This T cell receptor (beta chain) is drawn from a study of neurological immune-mediated disorders. Study at large: Relapsing-remitting patients made up about 90% of the roughly 34 multiple sclerosis patients, and secondary progressive patients made up 3.

Synthesis of cDNA was accomplished via 5'RACE employing 10-nucleotide random UMIs. Sequencing runs each yielded over 170 million TCR-beta sequences from 15-18 subjects. TCRdb ran MiXCR on the 5' RACE reads and lists one entry per CDR3 protein. The sample yields around 70,000 distinct CDR3 sequences, roughly 4.9% seen once. Trimming took 0 bases from V and 4 from J, leaving 13 bases between them. Germline CDR1 SGHRS, CDR2 YFSETQ. The CDR3 totals 15 residues. Study results and limitations: The greatest degree of TCR clonal expansion was observed in HTLV-1-associated myelopathy, with the lowest in multiple sclerosis, below that of healthy controls.

Note on this clonotype: Its antigen is unknown.

The sample taken for sequencing was PBMCs. This sequence was found in a woman aged 70-85 years with multiple sclerosis. V is TRBV5-1 and J is TRBJ2-5, with D tentatively TRBD1 (5 bases). The CDR3 sequence is CASSLEGRARETQYF. The CDR3 DNA follows: TGCGCCAGCAGCTTGGAGGGCAGGGCCAGAGAGACCCAGTACTTC. The whole variable domain, remainder taken from reference TRBV5-1 and TRBJ2-5, is KAGVTQTPRYLIKTRGQQVTLSCSPISGHRSVSWYQQTPGQGLQFLFEYFSETQRNKGNFPGRFSGRQFSNSRSEMNVSTLELGDSALYLCASSLEGRARETQYFGPGTRLLVL.